The 20 T cell receptor beta chains given below trace back to one sample, sequenced in a study of T cell repertoires in cytomegalovirus infection. TCRdb ran MiXCR on the reads and lists one entry per CDR3 protein. The sample consists of hundreds of thousands of distinct CDR3 sequences, 40% to 50% of them appearing once. Antigens of these TCRs are unknown. Material: cultured PBMCs, obtained from culture after CMV antigen stimulation. These receptors were obtained from a human donor in good health (CMV status not recorded). Some clones in this sample may be carry-over from other donors' samples.

The sample holds a few counts of this clonotype. The chain joins TRBV12-3 or TRBV12-4 to TRBJ2-1, with D possibly matching TRBD2 (5 bases). This CDR3 has 16 amino acids. V was cut by 1 base and J by 6 bases, with 16 bases left in between. The CDR3 sequence is CASSLVRGMVANEQFF. DNA for the CDR3: TGTGCCAGCAGTTTAGTAAGAGGGATGGTCGCCAATGAGCAGTTCTTC.

This clonotype has just a few counts. J is TRBJ2-1 and V is TRBV5-6, with D tentatively TRBD1 (7 bases). The CDR3 is 14 amino acids. Trimming removed 4 bases at V and 4 bases at J, with 12 bases between. The germline V gene encodes CDR1 SGHDT and CDR2 YYEEEE. The CDR3 region has the DNA TGTGCCAGCAGCGTCGCAGGGGGGTACAATGAGCAGTTCTTC. It translates to CASSVAGGYNEQFF.

The chain couples TRBV5-4 to TRBJ1-1; no clear D. The CDR3 is made up of 14 amino acids. V lost 2 bases and J lost 1, with 9 bases in between. Looked up from germline, CDR1 is SGHNT and CDR2 is YYREEE (reference sequence). CDR3 sequence (DNA): TGTGCCAGCAGCTTTCGACCCACGAACACTGAAGCTTTCTTT. This codes for CASSFRPTNTEAFF.

In its sample, this clonotype was seen a few times. This sequence joins TRBV7-2 and TRBJ2-3, with TRBD2 matching 14 bases. This CDR3 is built from 19 residues. Trimming cost V 5 bases and J 2 bases; bases outside gene matches: 12. CDR1 and CDR2 (germline): SGHTA, FQGNSA. The CDR3 sequence: CASSATGLAGATDTDTQYF. The DNA for the CDR3 is TGTGCCAGCAGCGCCACGGGACTAGCGGGAGCAACTGACACAGATACGCAGTATTTT.

This chain joins TRBV10-3 and TRBJ2-2, with D perhaps TRBD1 or TRBD2 (5 bases each). In germline, CDR1 is ENHRY, CDR2 SYGVKD. V was shortened by 7 bases and J by 7 bases, with 13 bases between the two germline ends. The CDR3 is 13 residues long. The CDR3 region is CAITRGAGGELFF. For the CDR3, the DNA is TGTGCCATCACGAGGGGCGCGGGCGGGGAGCTGTTTTTT.

The chain has TRBV7-6 and TRBJ2-7; TRBD2 matches at 7 bases. Germline V gene lookup returns CDR1 SGHVS and CDR2 FNYEAQ. CDR3 length: 14 amino acids. V dropped 6 bases and J dropped 5; count of bases not matched to a gene: 10. Here the CDR3 reads CASSWTRGSDEQYF. The DNA of the CDR3 is TGTGCCAGCAGTTGGACTAGGGGATCCGACGAGCAGTACTTC.

This sequence joins TRBV6-1 and TRBJ2-2; 9 nucleotides align to TRBD1. CDR1 is MNHNS, CDR2 SASEGT, per germline. The CDR3 loop spans 16 amino acids. The V gene end was trimmed by 6 bases and the J gene end by 4 bases; junction bases not matched to a gene: 9. The CDR3 spells CASRLQGALRTGELFF. CDR3 bases: TGTGCCAGCAGGCTACAGGGGGCGCTTCGCACCGGGGAGCTGTTTTTT.

The chain recombines TRBV20-1 with TRBJ2-1, with D perhaps matching TRBD2 (6 bases). V lost 1 base and J 6 bases, leaving 10 bases between the germline ends. This CDR3 has 13 amino acids. Germline-derived CDR1 and CDR2 are DFQATT and SNEGSKA (reference sequence). The CDR3 DNA is TGCAGTGCTAGAGGACTAGTGGGCAATGAGCAGTTCTTC. It yields the protein CSARGLVGNEQFF.

This clonotype was observed a few times. The chain couples TRBV3-1 to TRBJ2-2, with 10 positions matching TRBD2. Germline lookup yields CDR1 LGHDT and CDR2 YNNKEL (reference sequence). The CDR3 runs to 15 residues. Trimming at V came to 3 bases and at J to 6 bases, leaving 4 bases not matched to a gene. In DNA, the CDR3 is TGTGCCAGCAGCCACTCGACTAGCGGGTCCGGGGAGCTGTTTTTT. This sequence encodes CASSHSTSGSGELFF.

The chain recombines TRBV19 with TRBJ1-1; tentatively, D is TRBD1 (6 bases). This CDR3 is built from 14 residues. The ends were cut back, 6 bases at V and 0 bases at J, with 11 bases in the middle. Germline values: CDR1 LNHDA, CDR2 SQIVND (reference sequence). The CDR3 reads CASSPDSLNTEAFF. In DNA form, the CDR3 reads TGTGCCAGTAGCCCGGACAGCTTGAACACTGAAGCTTTCTTT.

The chain employs TRBV20-1 and TRBJ2-7; 10 bases match TRBD2. CDR3 size: 14 residues. Per the germline V gene, CDR1 is DFQATT and CDR2 is SNEGSKA (reference sequence). Trimming removed 6 bases from V and 3 bases from J; junction bases left unmatched: 8. CDR3 nucleotide sequence: TGCAGTGCAACGGGACTAGCGACTCGCTACGAGCAGTACTTC. Its translation is CSATGLATRYEQYF.

This sequence joins TRBV12-3 or TRBV12-4 and TRBJ1-5; 8 nucleotides match TRBD1. V lost 5 bases, J lost 2 bases, and 17 bases stayed unmatched. CDR3 length equals 19 residues. CDR3 DNA: TGTGCCAGCAGTCCTGCGGCAGGGACAGGATATGGGGGCAATCAGCCCCAGCATTTT. It specifies CASSPAAGTGYGGNQPQHF.

The chain employs TRBV12-5 and TRBJ2-3, with D hard to call. With 0 bases removed from V and 6 bases from J, the gap between germline ends came to 4 bases. The CDR3 contains 12 residues. Germline V gene data show CDR1 as LGHNT and CDR2 as FRNRAP. The CDR3 coding sequence is TGTGCTAGTGGTTTGGTAGTTGATACGCAGTATTTT. It codes for CASGLVVDTQYF.

This clonotype was found a few times. This chain joins TRBV12-3 or TRBV12-4 and TRBJ1-4; tentative D call: TRBD1 (5 bases). This CDR3 contains 13 residues. Trimming left V 6 bases short and J 8 bases short, with 13 bases between. This CDR3 is CASRIKTDEKLFF. As DNA, the CDR3 is TGTGCCAGCAGGATCAAGACAGACGAAAAACTGTTTTTT.

On this clonotype: A read error may produce the germline difference seen at one junction end. This chain joins TRBV7-8 and TRBJ2-5, with 12 bases fitting TRBD2. The germline V gene encodes CDR1 SGHVS and CDR2 FQNEAQ. This CDR3 has 19 amino acids. The CDR3 DNA reads TGTGCCAGCAGCGTAGCCCCCGGGACTAGCGGGCGGGGGAGGGAGACCCAGTACTTC. This encodes CASSVAPGTSGRGRETQYF.

V gene TRBV7-9 combines with J gene TRBJ1-1; no reliable D call. Between the trimmed V and J ends, which lost 5 bases and 4 bases, there was a span of 11 bases. Per the germline V gene, CDR1 is SEHNR and CDR2 is FQNEAQ (reference sequence). This CDR3 region has 13 residues. The CDR3 sequence: CASSPVLRTEAFF. In DNA form, the CDR3 reads TGTGCCAGCAGCCCCGTTTTGCGCACTGAAGCTTTCTTT.

The J gene is TRBJ2-4, the V gene TRBV6-2 or TRBV6-3; a possible D gene is TRBD1 (6 bases). This CDR3 comprises 18 residues. Trimming removed 2 bases from V and 0 bases from J, with 17 bases in between. Germline assignment: CDR1 MNHEY and CDR2 SVGEGT. The CDR3 is CASSYGGDRQLAKNIQYF. The CDR3 DNA reads as TGTGCCAGCAGTTACGGGGGCGACAGACAACTAGCCAAAAACATTCAGTACTTC.

The chain couples TRBV2 to TRBJ1-4, with 10 bases fitting TRBD1. The CDR3 consists of 14 residues. Germline-derived CDR1 and CDR2 are SNHLY and FYNNEI. The V gene end was trimmed by 4 bases and the J gene end by 8 bases; junction bases not matched to a gene: 4. The CDR3, as DNA: TGTGCCAGCAGTGTCGGGACAGGGGAGGAAAAACTGTTTTTT. It translates to CASSVGTGEEKLFF.

The CDR3 bases are TGCAGTTTACTACACTCCTACGAGCAGTACTTC. As protein: CSLLHSYEQYF. The rearrangement links TRBV20-1 to TRBJ2-7; no clear D gene. V was trimmed by 8 bases and J by 0 bases, leaving 8 bases between them. Germline-derived CDR1 and CDR2 are DFQATT and SNEGSKA (reference sequence). CDR3 size: 11 residues.

This chain links TRBV4-3 with TRBJ2-3, with D possibly matching TRBD2 (5 bases). The CDR3 contains 18 residues. V was shortened by 1 base and J by 2 bases, with 19 bases between the two germline ends. Germline-derived CDR1 and CDR2 are LGHNA and YSLEER. Written as DNA, the CDR3 is TGCGCCAGCAGCCAAGGAGGAAGCCCAGCGGACCACACAGATACGCAGTATTTT. Translation gives CASSQGGSPADHTDTQYF.